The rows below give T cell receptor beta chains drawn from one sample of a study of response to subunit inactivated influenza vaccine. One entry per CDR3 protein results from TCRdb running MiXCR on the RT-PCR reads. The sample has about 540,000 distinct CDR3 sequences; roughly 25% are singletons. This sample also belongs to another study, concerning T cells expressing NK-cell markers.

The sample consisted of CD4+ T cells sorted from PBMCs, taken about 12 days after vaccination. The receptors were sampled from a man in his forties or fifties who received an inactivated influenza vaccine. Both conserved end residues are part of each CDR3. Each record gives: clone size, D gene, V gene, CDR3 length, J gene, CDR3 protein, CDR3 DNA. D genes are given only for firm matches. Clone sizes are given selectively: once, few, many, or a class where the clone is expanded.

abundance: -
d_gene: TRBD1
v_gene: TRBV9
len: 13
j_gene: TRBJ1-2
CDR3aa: CASSWRDSWGYTF
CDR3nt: TGTGCCAGCAGCTGGAGGGACAGTTGGGGCTACACCTTC

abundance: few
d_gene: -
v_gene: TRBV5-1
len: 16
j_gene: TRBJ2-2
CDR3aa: CASSSGGPRGTGELFF
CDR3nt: TGCGCCAGCAGCTCGGGGGGCCCTAGAGGAACCGGGGAGCTGTTTTTT

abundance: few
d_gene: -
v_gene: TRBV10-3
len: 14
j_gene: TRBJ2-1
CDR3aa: CAIGGGGLYNEQFF
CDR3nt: TGTGCCATCGGAGGGGGGGGGCTTTACAATGAGCAGTTCTTC

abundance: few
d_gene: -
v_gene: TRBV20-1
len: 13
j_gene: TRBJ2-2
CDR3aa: CSARRRGVGELFF
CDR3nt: TGCAGTGCTAGACGGAGGGGGGTCGGGGAGCTGTTTTTT

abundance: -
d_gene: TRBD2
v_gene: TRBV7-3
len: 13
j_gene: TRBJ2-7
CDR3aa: CASSRSGGGEQYF
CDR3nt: TGTGCCAGCAGCCGATCGGGGGGGGGTGAGCAGTACTTC

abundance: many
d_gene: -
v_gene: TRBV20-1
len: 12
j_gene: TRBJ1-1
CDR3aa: CSVRAGYTEAFF
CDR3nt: TGCAGTGTTCGAGCAGGGTACACTGAAGCTTTCTTT

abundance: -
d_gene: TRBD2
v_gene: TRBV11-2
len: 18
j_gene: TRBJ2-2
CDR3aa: CASSPRPTSGTDTGELFF
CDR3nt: TGTGCCAGCAGCCCCCGACCAACTAGCGGGACTGACACCGGGGAGCTGTTTTTT

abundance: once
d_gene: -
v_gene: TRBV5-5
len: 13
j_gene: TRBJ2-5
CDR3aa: CASSLGGEETLYF
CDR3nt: TGTGCCAGCAGCTTGGGGGGCGAAGAGACCCTGTACTTC

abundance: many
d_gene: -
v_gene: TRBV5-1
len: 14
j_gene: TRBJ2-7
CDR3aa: CASSLEPMIYEQYF
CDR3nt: TGCGCCAGCAGCTTGGAACCGATGATCTACGAGCAGTACTTC

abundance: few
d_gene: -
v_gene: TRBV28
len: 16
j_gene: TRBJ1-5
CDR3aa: CASILGGGRLYQPQHF
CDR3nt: TGTGCCAGCATCTTAGGAGGGGGTAGGTTGTATCAGCCCCAGCATTTT

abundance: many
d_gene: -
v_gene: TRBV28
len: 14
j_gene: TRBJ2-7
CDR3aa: CASSLIGGSYEQYF
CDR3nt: TGTGCCAGCAGTTTAATCGGGGGCTCCTACGAGCAGTACTTC

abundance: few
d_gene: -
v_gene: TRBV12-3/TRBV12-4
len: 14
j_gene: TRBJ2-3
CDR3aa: CASSRRVATDTQYF
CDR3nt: TGTGCCAGCAGCCGGAGAGTGGCCACAGATACGCAGTATTTT

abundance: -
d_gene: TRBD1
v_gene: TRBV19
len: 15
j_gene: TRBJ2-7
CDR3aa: CASTSGTGGSDEQYF
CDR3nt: TGTGCCAGTACCTCCGGGACAGGGGGGTCGGACGAGCAGTACTTC

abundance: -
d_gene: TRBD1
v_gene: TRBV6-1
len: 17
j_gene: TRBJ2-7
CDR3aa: CASTPRWGTGSSYEQYF
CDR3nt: TGTGCCAGCACCCCGAGGTGGGGGACAGGGTCCTCCTACGAGCAGTACTTC

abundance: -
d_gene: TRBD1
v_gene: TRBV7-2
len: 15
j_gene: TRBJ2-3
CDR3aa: CASSLKQGGTDTQYF
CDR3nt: TGTGCCAGCAGTTTAAAACAGGGGGGCACAGATACGCAGTATTTT

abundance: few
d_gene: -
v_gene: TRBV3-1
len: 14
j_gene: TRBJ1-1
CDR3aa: CASKRGAVNTEAFF
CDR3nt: TGTGCCAGCAAACGAGGTGCCGTGAACACTGAAGCTTTCTTT

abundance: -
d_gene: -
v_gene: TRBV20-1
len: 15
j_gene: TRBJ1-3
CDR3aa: CSASRRLSSGNTIYF
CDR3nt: TGCAGTGCTAGCCGCAGGCTAAGCTCTGGAAACACCATATATTTT

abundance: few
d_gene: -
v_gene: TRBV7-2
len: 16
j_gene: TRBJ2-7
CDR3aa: CASSLVGYGSSYEQYF
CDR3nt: TGTGCCAGCAGCTTAGTGGGGTACGGCAGCTCCTACGAGCAGTACTTC

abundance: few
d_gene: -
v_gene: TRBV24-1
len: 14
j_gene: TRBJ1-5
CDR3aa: CATSAGDSNQPQHF
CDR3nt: TGTGCCACCAGTGCAGGGGATAGCAATCAGCCCCAGCATTTT

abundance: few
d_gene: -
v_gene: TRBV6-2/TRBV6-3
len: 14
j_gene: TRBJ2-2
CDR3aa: CASSYARGTGELFF
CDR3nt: TGTGCCAGCAGTTACGCCAGGGGTACAGGGGAGCTGTTTTTT

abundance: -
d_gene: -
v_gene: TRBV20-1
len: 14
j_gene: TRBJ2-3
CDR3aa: CSASPPRETDTQYF
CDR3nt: TGCAGTGCTAGCCCCCCAAGGGAAACAGATACGCAGTATTTT

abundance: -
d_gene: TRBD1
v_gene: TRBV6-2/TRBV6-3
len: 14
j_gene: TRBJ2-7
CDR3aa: CASSSYRGSYEQYF
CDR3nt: TGTGCCAGCAGTTCGTACAGGGGCAGCTACGAGCAGTACTTC

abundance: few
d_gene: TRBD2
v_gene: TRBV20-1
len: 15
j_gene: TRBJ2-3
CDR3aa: CSARGAGGPTDTQYF
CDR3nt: TGCAGTGCTAGAGGGGCGGGAGGCCCCACAGATACGCAGTATTTT

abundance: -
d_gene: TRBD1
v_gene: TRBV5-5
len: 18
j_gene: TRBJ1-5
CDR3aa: CASSLAPYRDRGGQPQHF
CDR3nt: TGTGCCAGCAGCTTGGCCCCCTACCGGGACAGGGGAGGTCAGCCCCAGCATTTT

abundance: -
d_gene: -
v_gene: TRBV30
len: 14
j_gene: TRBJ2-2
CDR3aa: CAWSVMLGAGELFF
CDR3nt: TGTGCCTGGAGTGTAATGTTGGGAGCCGGGGAGCTGTTTTTT

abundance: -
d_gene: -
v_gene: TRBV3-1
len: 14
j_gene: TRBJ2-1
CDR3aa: CASSQVSGHNEQFF
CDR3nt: TGTGCCAGCAGCCAAGTCTCCGGGCACAATGAGCAGTTCTTC

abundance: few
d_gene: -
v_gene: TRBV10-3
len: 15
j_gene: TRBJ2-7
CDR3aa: CAISEARGPTYEQYF
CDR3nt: TGTGCCATCAGTGAGGCAAGAGGGCCTACCTACGAGCAGTACTTC

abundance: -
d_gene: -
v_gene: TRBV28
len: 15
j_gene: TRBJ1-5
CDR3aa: CASSTKDSYNQPQHF
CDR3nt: TGTGCCAGCAGTACCAAAGACAGTTACAATCAGCCCCAGCATTTT

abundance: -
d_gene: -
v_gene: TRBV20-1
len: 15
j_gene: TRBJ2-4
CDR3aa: CSARGAGLRTNIQYF
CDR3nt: TGCAGTGCTAGAGGTGCCGGTCTGCGGACAAACATTCAGTACTTC

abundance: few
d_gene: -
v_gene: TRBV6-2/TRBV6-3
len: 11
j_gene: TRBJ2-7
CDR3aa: CASSRDREQYF
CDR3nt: TGTGCCAGTAGCCGGGATCGCGAGCAGTACTTC

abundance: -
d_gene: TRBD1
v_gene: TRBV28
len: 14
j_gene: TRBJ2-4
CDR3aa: CASSLGDRGNIQYF
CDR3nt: TGTGCCAGCAGTTTGGGGGACAGGGGAAACATTCAGTACTTC

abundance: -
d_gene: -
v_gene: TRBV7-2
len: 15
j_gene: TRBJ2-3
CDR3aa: CASNRRGGAADTQYF
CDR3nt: TGTGCCAGCAATAGGCGTGGGGGGGCCGCAGATACGCAGTATTTT

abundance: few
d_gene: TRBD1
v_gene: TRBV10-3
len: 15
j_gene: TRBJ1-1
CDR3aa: CAISAGTGVGTEAFF
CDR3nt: TGTGCCATCAGTGCCGGGACAGGGGTCGGCACTGAAGCTTTCTTT

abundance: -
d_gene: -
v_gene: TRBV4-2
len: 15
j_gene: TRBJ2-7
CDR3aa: CASSQGWTNSYEQYF
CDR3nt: TGTGCCAGCAGCCAAGGCTGGACTAACTCCTACGAGCAGTACTTC